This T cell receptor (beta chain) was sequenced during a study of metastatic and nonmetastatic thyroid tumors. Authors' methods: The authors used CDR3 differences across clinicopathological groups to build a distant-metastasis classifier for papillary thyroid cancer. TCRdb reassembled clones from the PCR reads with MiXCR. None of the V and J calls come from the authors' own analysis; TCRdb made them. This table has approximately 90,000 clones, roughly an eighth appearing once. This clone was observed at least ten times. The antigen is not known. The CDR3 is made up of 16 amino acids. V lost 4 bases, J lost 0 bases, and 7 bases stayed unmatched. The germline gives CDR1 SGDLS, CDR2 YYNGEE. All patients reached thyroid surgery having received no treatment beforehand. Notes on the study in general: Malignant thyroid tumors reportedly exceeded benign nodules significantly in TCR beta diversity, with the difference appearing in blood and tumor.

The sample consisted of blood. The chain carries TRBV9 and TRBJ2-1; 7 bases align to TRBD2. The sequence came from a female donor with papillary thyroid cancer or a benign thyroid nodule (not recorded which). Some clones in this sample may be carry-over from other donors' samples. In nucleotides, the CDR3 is TGTGCCAGCAGCCCGGGGGGTGGGGGCTCCTACAATGAGCAGTTCTTC. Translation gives CASSPGGGGSYNEQFF.